This T cell receptor (beta chain) came from a study of Ad26.COV2.S vaccination and SARS-CoV-2 variants (dated by TCRdb to the early 2020s). For context, the study as a whole: Donors in the vaccine arm were drawn from COV1001, a phase I-IIa trial of Ad26.COV2.S in healthy adults that was multicentre, randomized, double-blind and placebo-controlled. Dosing of Ad26.COV2.S was intramuscular, at either 5x10^10 or 1x10^11 viral particles, delivered as one shot or as two shots spaced 56 days apart. Investigators did not know the trial group allocation while performing experiments and assessing outcomes. Participants in the trial were split at random into five groups of five each, receiving low-dose or high-dose Ad26.COV2.S once or twice, or else placebo on both occasions. TCRbeta repertoire sequencing served as the tool for gauging how specific and how broad the SARS-CoV-2-reactive T cell receptors were following Ad26.COV2.S vaccination. A total of 32 samples were included in the TCR-sequenced set, comprising approximately 20 Ad26.COV2.S vaccine recipients, 5 placebo recipients and 8 SARS-CoV-2 convalescent individuals. Study-wide conclusions, independent of this receptor: The authors noted that the TCR breadth and depth analyses may have underestimated total T cell responses. Vaccine and placebo recipients had similar non-spike TCR breadth, a finding consistent with the vaccine containing only spike. Ad26.COV2.S recipients had higher spike-specific TCR breadth than placebo recipients (P = 0.0014). The study lacked the statistical power to compare responses across vaccine doses or regimens. After vaccination, substantial breadth of spike-specific CD8+ and CD4+ T cell responses was reported.

CDR1 SEHNR and CDR2 FQNEAQ are derived from the germline V gene (reference sequence). Reading from cysteine to phenylalanine, the CDR3 counts 14 amino acids. The kept DNA is CDR3 alone, 42 bases in frame from the first base. Trimming at the junction amounts to 5 bases on V and 11 bases on J, and the germline ends lie 19 bases apart. On this clone: Its antigen has not been determined. No quality values exist for individual bases; no much larger clone is one base distant.

This sample's treatment or condition label indicates: roughly 20 received Ad26.COV2.S at low or high dose, single or two shots; roughly five received placebo; per-sample allocation not given. Repertoires of vaccine and placebo recipients were sequenced from samples collected on day 63 after the first injection. Cohort 1b enrolled about two dozen adults aged 18-55 years at a single site in Boston, USA, between 29 July and 7 August 2020. Ad26.COV2.S was a replication-incompetent adenovirus type 26 vector expressing a prefusion-stabilized SARS-CoV-2 spike protein from the original Wuhan strain. TCRbeta CDR3 regions were sequenced with the immunoSEQ Assay. After extraction, genomic DNA underwent amplification by bias-controlled multiplex PCR, followed by high-throughput sequencing. On the authors' methods: Collapsing and filtering of sequences were performed to quantify the absolute abundance of each unique TCRbeta CDR3 region. T cell fraction was estimated by normalization of TCRbeta template counts to usable DNA, with usable DNA being measured through amplification of reference genes present in all nucleated cells. Repertoire TCRs were annotated as SARS-CoV-2-specific by exact matching of V gene, CDR3 amino acid sequence and J gene to a known reactive TCR set. The reference SARS-CoV-2 TCR set came from MIRA and was filtered for enrichment in COVID-19-positive ImmuneCODE repertoires, removing public or cross-reactive TCRs. Based on the MIRA antigens, annotated TCRs were further analysed at the level of specific ORF or position within ORF. Depth was the summed frequency of annotated unique rearrangements, while breadth was defined as annotated unique rearrangements over total unique productive rearrangements. Group comparisons of TCR breadth used two-sided Wilcoxon rank-sum tests. As stored in TCRdb, this immuneACCESS dataset retains in-frame rearrangements with V and J assigned. A fraction of the clones does not appear; measured against another copy, unresolved V genes explain less than half of the discrepancy, and the remainder lacks a known reason. V, J and clone size are those of that table, while D and trimming were read from the DNA. The sample contains roughly 410,000 clones, approximately 83% of them found a single time. About 7.4% of the sample goes to the ten largest clones.

Here the chain combines TRBV7-9 and TRBJ2-1; TRBD1 could be the D gene, as 6 bases match. Sequences were derived from peripheral blood, sampled in a trial of Ad26.COV2.S vaccine versus placebo. The sequence derives from a person aged 18-65 years who received the Ad26.COV2.S COVID-19 vaccine or a placebo. The DNA sequence is as follows: TGTGCCAGCAGCCTTGGGGGCACACAGCTAAAGCAGTTCTTC. Translated, it reads CASSLGGTQLKQFF.